These 32 T cell receptor beta chains share one sample of origin, sequenced in a study of blood T cells in healthy people across ages. The use of a sample-barcoded 5' primer and a J-beta primer mix characterized a second PCR of about 6 to 11 cycles. Using its own MiXCR run on the 5' RACE reads, TCRdb lists one record per CDR3 protein. The sample has around 800,000 distinct CDR3 sequences; 40% to 50% are singletons. The sample comprised blood. The source of these receptors is a man in his 60s in good health.

The J gene is TRBJ2-3, the V gene TRBV7-2; D tentatively fits TRBD1 or TRBD2 (7 bases each). The germline V gene encodes CDR1 SGHTA and CDR2 FQGNSA. Trimming pared 0 bases from V and 2 bases from J, leaving 15 bases between. This CDR3 has 17 amino acids. The CDR3 loop is CASSLAPQGGNTDTQYF. Here the CDR3 DNA reads TGTGCCAGCAGCTTAGCGCCCCAGGGGGGGAACACAGATACGCAGTATTTT.

The chain links TRBV6-1 to TRBJ2-7; TRBD1 aligns across 7 bases. Germline V gene lookup returns CDR1 MNHNS and CDR2 SASEGT. V gave up 11 bases and J gave up 0 bases; unmatched junction bases: 7. This CDR3 is 13 amino acids long. CDR3 sequence reads: CAGVGQSSYEQYF. The CDR3 bases are TGTGCCGGGGTGGGACAGAGCTCCTACGAGCAGTACTTC.

This clonotype was observed at least ten times. The chain links TRBV29-1 to TRBJ1-2, with D unclear. The germline gives CDR1 SQVTM, CDR2 ANQGSEA. V lost 2 bases and J lost 6, with 10 bases in between. This CDR3 comprises 12 residues. The CDR3 reads CSVELDGNGYTF. In nucleotides, the CDR3 is TGCAGCGTTGAACTGGACGGAAATGGCTACACCTTC.

This sequence joins TRBV5-1 and TRBJ2-5; D might be TRBD1 (6 bases). From germline, CDR1 is SGHRS and CDR2 YFSETQ. The CDR3 has 14 amino acids. Trimming removed 1 base at V and 5 bases at J, with 12 bases between. CDR3 protein: CASSLMDSRETQYF. The DNA for the CDR3 is TGCGCCAGCAGCTTGATGGACAGTCGGGAGACCCAGTACTTC.

In this sample, this clonotype turned up once. The CDR3 bases are TGTGCCTGGAGTGTTAGTGACGCGAGAAGGTTTCCAGATACGCAGTATTTT. Its translation is CAWSVSDARRFPDTQYF. This rearrangement joins TRBV30 to TRBJ2-3; D unresolved. V was clipped by 0 bases and J by 4 bases, with 20 bases between them. CDR1 is GTSNPN and CDR2 is SVGIG in the germline V gene (reference sequence). This CDR3 is built from 17 residues.

This chain uses TRBV11-2 with TRBJ2-7, with 7 bases matching TRBD2. This CDR3 contains 14 residues. Germline CDR1 SGHAT, CDR2 FQNNGV. The J segment lost 1 base and the V segment lost 5 bases, leaving 5 bases of the junction unmatched. CDR3 protein: CASSREGRSYEQYF. The CDR3 DNA reads TGTGCCAGCAGCAGGGAGGGCCGGTCCTACGAGCAGTACTTC.

Comment on this clonotype: This clone may be a read error of a much larger clone one base away. The V call is TRBV20-1, the J call TRBJ2-6, with D tentatively TRBD2 (7 bases). The germline V gene encodes CDR1 DFQATT and CDR2 SNEGSKA (reference sequence). Trimming left V 7 bases short and J 2 bases short, with 18 bases between. This CDR3 region has 16 residues. CDR3 bases: TGCAGTGGGGAACAGGGAGGGAGGGCTGGGGCCAACGTCCTGACTTTC. Its protein product is CSGEQGGRAGANVLTF.

This CDR3 reads CASSPRGWQETQYF. CDR3 coding DNA: TGTGCCAGCAGTCCCCGGGGGTGGCAAGAGACCCAGTACTTC. The J gene is TRBJ2-5, the V gene TRBV27; possibly TRBD2 for D (6 bases). Germline assignment: CDR1 MNHEY and CDR2 SMNVEV (reference sequence). Trimming took 5 bases from V and 2 from J, leaving 12 bases between them. CDR3 size: 14 residues.

Only one count was recorded for this clonotype. This chain connects TRBV27 to TRBJ2-1, with 8 bases lining up with TRBD1. Losses at the gene ends were 5 bases for V and 10 bases for J; bases not matched to a gene: 13. The CDR3 totals 15 residues. Germline V gene data show CDR1 as MNHEY and CDR2 as SMNVEV (reference sequence). In DNA form, the CDR3 reads TGTGCCAGCAGTCGCTCAGGGGGCCTTAACTACGAGCAGTTCTTC. Translation gives CASSRSGGLNYEQFF.

This clonotype came up a few times. The V and J genes are TRBV29-1 and TRBJ2-7; D unclear. Germline-derived CDR1 and CDR2 are SQVTM and ANQGSEA. V was trimmed by 2 bases and J by 5 bases, leaving 10 bases between them. The CDR3 runs to 12 residues. Here the CDR3 reads CSVERGSDEQYF. For the CDR3, the DNA is TGCAGCGTTGAACGAGGTTCGGACGAGCAGTACTTC.

Comments on this clonotype: At one end, the junction sequence differs from germline, possibly due to a read error. The rearrangement joins TRBV3-1 to TRBJ2-5; tentative D call: TRBD1 (7 bases). CDR1 and CDR2 (germline): LGHDT, YNNKEL (reference sequence). This CDR3 region has 16 residues. CDR3 DNA: TGTGCCAGCAACCAAGAAAACAGGGGAGGTGGTAATGAGCAGTACTTC. Its translation: CASNQENRGGGNEQYF.

This clonotype was seen more than once but under ten times. CDR3 amino acids: CSAKQGQRFYEQYF. The CDR3 DNA follows: TGCAGTGCTAAGCAGGGGCAGCGCTTCTACGAGCAGTACTTC. V is TRBV20-1 and J is TRBJ2-7; D perhaps matches TRBD1 (6 bases). Per the germline V gene, CDR1 is DFQATT and CDR2 is SNEGSKA (reference sequence). The CDR3 has 14 residues. V lost 4 bases and J lost 3, with 16 bases in between.

The rearrangement links TRBV12-3 or TRBV12-4 to TRBJ1-1; a possible D gene is TRBD1 (5 bases). Trimming removed 5 bases from V and 5 bases from J, with 21 bases in between. The CDR3 is 16 amino acids. CDR3 residues: CASSEPGRGKETEAFF. The CDR3 nucleotides read TGTGCCAGCAGTGAACCGGGACGGGGTAAGGAGACTGAAGCTTTCTTT.

V is TRBV5-1 and J is TRBJ2-1, with 8 bases aligning to TRBD1. CDR1 and CDR2 from the germline V gene are SGHRS and YFSETQ. Trimming took 4 bases from V and 1 from J; bases not matched to a gene: 4. CDR3 length equals 15 residues. In nucleotides, the CDR3 is TGCGCCAGCAGCGCGACAGGGGAATCCTACAATGAGCAGTTCTTC. Translated: CASSATGESYNEQFF.

The chain uses TRBV9 and TRBJ2-1; possible D gene TRBD2, 5 bases. From germline, CDR1 is SGDLS and CDR2 YYNGEE. V gave up 2 bases and J gave up 6 bases, with 9 bases separating them. The CDR3 contains 13 residues. This chain's CDR3 is CASSVLGSNEQFF. The CDR3 DNA follows: TGTGCCAGCAGCGTTTTGGGGAGCAATGAGCAGTTCTTC.

CDR3 bases: TGTGCCAGCAGTTACGAGACAGGTTCTAATGAAAAACTGTTTTTT. Amino acids: CASSYETGSNEKLFF. The chain links TRBV6-5 to TRBJ1-4; D is possibly TRBD1 (6 bases). V lost 2 bases, J lost 3 bases, and 10 bases lay in between. Germline V gene data show CDR1 as MNHEY and CDR2 as SVGAGI. CDR3 length: 15 amino acids.

This chain uses TRBV12-3 or TRBV12-4 with TRBJ2-4, with D possibly TRBD2 on 5 matching bases. CDR3 length equals 16 residues. V lost 2 bases and J 0 bases, leaving 11 bases between the germline ends. The CDR3 spells CASSLRGTLAKNIQYF. The CDR3 nucleotides read TGTGCCAGCAGTTTACGGGGTACCCTAGCCAAAAACATTCAGTACTTC.

The sample holds a few counts of this clonotype. V and J are TRBV27 and TRBJ2-3, with TRBD2 matching 8 bases. This CDR3 region has 16 residues. Trimming at V came to 4 bases and at J to 1 base, leaving 7 bases not matched to a gene. Germline V gene data show CDR1 as MNHEY and CDR2 as SMNVEV (reference sequence). CDR3 residues: CASSWTSRRGTDTQYF. The CDR3 DNA reads as TGTGCCAGCAGTTGGACTAGCCGGAGGGGCACAGATACGCAGTATTTT.

The J gene is TRBJ1-1, the V gene TRBV6-1; D gene ambiguous. Germline lookup yields CDR1 MNHNS and CDR2 SASEGT. CDR3 length: 15 residues. The ends were cut back, 1 base at V and 5 bases at J, with 14 bases in the middle. The DNA of the CDR3 is TGTGCCAGCAGTGAAGGGATCCCCTTTCAAACTGAAGCTTTCTTT. This encodes CASSEGIPFQTEAFF.

The V and J genes are TRBV11-2 and TRBJ2-3, with TRBD2 identical over 10 bases. The V gene's germline CDR1 is SGHAT and CDR2 FQNNGV. Trimming took 3 bases from V and 4 from J; bases not matched to a gene: 4. This CDR3 region has 15 residues. The CDR3 DNA reads as TGTGCCAGCAGCTTGGCGACTAGCGGGTCAGATACGCAGTATTTT. Translation: CASSLATSGSDTQYF. The full variable domain, with the rest looked up from reference TRBV11-2 and TRBJ2-3, is EAGVAQSPRYKIIEKRQSVAFWCNPISGHATLYWYQQILGQGPKLLIQFQNNGVVDDSQLPKDRFSAERLKGVDSTLKIQPAKLEDSAVYLCASSLATSGSDTQYFGPGTRLTVL.

V is TRBV29-1 and J is TRBJ2-1; D may match TRBD1 or TRBD2 (6 bases each). CDR1 is SQVTM, CDR2 ANQGSEA, per germline. This CDR3 is 13 amino acids long. CDR3 loop: CSLRLVGGNEQFF. In DNA form, the CDR3 reads TGCAGTTTACGTCTGGTAGGGGGGAATGAGCAGTTCTTC.

The V call is TRBV18, the J call TRBJ2-6; unclear D gene. V was clipped by 6 bases and J by 0 bases, with 18 bases between them. The CDR3 runs 18 residues. The V gene's germline CDR1 is KGHSH and CDR2 LQKENI. CDR3 sequence reads: CASSVVQVAISGANVLTF. The CDR3 bases are TGTGCCAGCTCTGTCGTCCAGGTGGCGATCTCTGGGGCCAACGTCCTGACTTTC.

This clonotype has at least ten counts. The gene calls are TRBV29-1 and TRBJ2-7; 8 bases fit TRBD1. The CDR3 is 14 amino acids. Unmatched junction bases numbered 12, after V lost 4 bases and J lost 7 bases. Germline V gives CDR1 SQVTM, CDR2 ANQGSEA. In DNA form, the CDR3 reads TGCAGCGTTGCGGGCGGGACAGGTTCTCGTGAGCAGTACTTC. Its protein product is CSVAGGTGSREQYF.

Of note for this clonotype: A read error may produce the germline difference seen at one junction end. Here the CDR3 DNA reads TGCAGCGCATTGAGGGGGGGAAGCTCCTACAATGAGCCGTTCTTC. Translating it yields CSALRGGSSYNEPFF. The chain combines TRBV29-1 with TRBJ2-1, with D maybe TRBD2 (7 bases). The CDR3 is made up of 15 amino acids. Germline V gene data show CDR1 as SQVTM and CDR2 as ANQGSEA.

This clonotype was seen a few times. The chain couples TRBV2 to TRBJ1-2; D ambiguous. Trimming stripped 6 bases from V and 4 bases from J, with 15 bases between. Per the germline V gene, CDR1 is SNHLY and CDR2 is FYNNEI. This CDR3 spans 14 amino acids. The chain's CDR3 is CASRSAAAGYGYTF. The CDR3 DNA sequence: TGTGCCAGCAGGTCGGCCGCGGCGGGCTATGGCTACACCTTC.

V gene TRBV28 combines with J gene TRBJ2-5; 10 positions match TRBD1. The J call may be wrong; the DNA end is better matched by TRBJ2-7. The CDR3 contains 15 residues. Germline V gene sequence: CDR1 MDHEN, CDR2 SYDVKM. CDR3 in DNA: TGTGCCAGCAGTCGATCCGGGACAGGGGCCTACGAGCAGTACTTC. This codes for CASSRSGTGAYEQYF.

This chain links TRBV16 with TRBJ2-7; a weak D match, TRBD1 (6 bases). The CDR3 length is 14 residues. V lost 6 bases and J lost 0, with 12 bases in between. Per germline, CDR1 KGHSY and CDR2 FQNENV. The CDR3 here is CASRQGPSSYEQYF. The CDR3, as DNA: TGTGCCAGCAGACAGGGACCGTCCTCCTACGAGCAGTACTTC.

CDR3 sequence reads: CASRAGSYEQYF. CDR3 nucleotide sequence: TGTGCCAGCAGGGCAGGGTCCTACGAGCAGTACTTC. This rearrangement joins TRBV12-3 or TRBV12-4 to TRBJ2-7, with a tentative D call TRBD1 (5 bases). There are 12 residues in the CDR3. Trimming stripped 6 bases from V and 1 base from J, with 7 bases between.

This clonotype was detected a few times. The chain recombines TRBV29-1 with TRBJ1-2; D uncertain. The V end was cut by 6 bases, the J end by 4 bases, with 12 bases between. Germline CDR1 is SQVTM and CDR2 is ANQGSEA. The CDR3 length is 12 residues. Written as DNA, the CDR3 is TGCAGCGTGGATGGACCCTCCTATGGCTACACCTTC. Translating gives CSVDGPSYGYTF.

CDR3 in DNA: TGTGCCAGCACCAGAGAGGTCCAGGGGACCCAGTACTTC. It translates to CASTREVQGTQYF. The gene calls are TRBV12-3 or TRBV12-4 and TRBJ2-7, with D possibly matching TRBD1 (5 bases). The DNA matches TRBJ2-5 better at its end, which makes the J call doubtful. The CDR3 totals 13 residues.

V and J are TRBV5-5 and TRBJ2-1; D uncertain. The J call may be in error: the DNA end matches TRBJ2-7 better. Germline-derived CDR1 and CDR2 are SGHKS and YYEKEE (reference sequence). This CDR3 spans 15 amino acids. CDR3 protein: CASSLTVIPYNEQYF. CDR3 bases: TGTGCCAGCAGCCTTACAGTGATCCCCTACAATGAGCAGTACTTC.

The chain joins TRBV6-2 or TRBV6-3 to TRBJ2-7; 7 nucleotides agree with TRBD1. The V gene's germline CDR1 is MNHEY and CDR2 SVGEGT. The CDR3 totals 15 residues. The trim removed 5 bases at V and 8 bases at J, leaving 15 bases unmatched. CDR3 nucleotide sequence: TGTGCCAGCAGTACGACAGGGAAGGATCTACGAAAGCAGTACTTC. Its protein is CASSTTGKDLRKQYF.